Listed below are T cell receptor beta chains from one sample, sequenced in a study of CD8 T cells in cerebrospinal fluid in Alzheimer's disease. TCRdb reprocessed the 10x single-cell sequencing reads and keeps a single row for each CDR3 protein, giving no DNA. The sample holds about 1,000 distinct CDR3 sequences. The sample consisted of cerebrospinal fluid. Receptors originate from a human donor in good health. The CDR3 runs from the conserved cysteine through the conserved F or W. Fields, in order: J gene, V gene, clone size, CDR3 protein. The size entry is marked missing in some rows and otherwise reads once, few, many or a size class.

j_call: TRBJ2-1
v_call: TRBV27
clone_size: -
cdr3_aa: CASSTSMGLNEQFF

j_call: TRBJ1-6
v_call: TRBV20-1
clone_size: medium-sized
cdr3_aa: CSARRNDRDYNSPLHF

j_call: TRBJ2-6
v_call: TRBV6-1
clone_size: medium-sized
cdr3_aa: CASGQQGNSGANVLTF

j_call: TRBJ1-4
v_call: TRBV29-1
clone_size: medium-sized
cdr3_aa: CSGGTLKGQGDEKLFF

j_call: TRBJ2-1
v_call: TRBV11-3
clone_size: medium-sized
cdr3_aa: CASSIRDRDDEQFF

j_call: TRBJ2-1
v_call: TRBV6-1
clone_size: medium-sized
cdr3_aa: CASTKQGYEQFF

j_call: TRBJ1-1
v_call: TRBV28
clone_size: medium-sized
cdr3_aa: CASTVPNTEAFF

j_call: TRBJ2-7
v_call: TRBV7-9
clone_size: medium-sized
cdr3_aa: CASSLDRGGGYEQYF

j_call: TRBJ2-7
v_call: TRBV4-3
clone_size: medium-sized
cdr3_aa: CASSPGRGYEQYF

j_call: TRBJ2-7
v_call: TRBV28
clone_size: medium-sized
cdr3_aa: CASSNSFPLGGIYEQYF

j_call: TRBJ2-7
v_call: TRBV20-1
clone_size: medium-sized
cdr3_aa: CSADGATGPRGEQYF

j_call: TRBJ2-7
v_call: TRBV4-1
clone_size: medium-sized
cdr3_aa: CASSQVPGPYEQYF

j_call: TRBJ1-6
v_call: TRBV9
clone_size: -
cdr3_aa: CASSVTGGISPLHF

j_call: TRBJ2-1
v_call: TRBV28
clone_size: medium-sized
cdr3_aa: CASSLLGRIYNEQFF

j_call: TRBJ1-4
v_call: TRBV6-6
clone_size: medium-sized
cdr3_aa: CASSHSGTGDEKLFF

j_call: TRBJ2-1
v_call: TRBV12-3/TRBV12-4
clone_size: medium-sized
cdr3_aa: CASSLTSGMKNEQFF

j_call: TRBJ1-1
v_call: TRBV12-3/TRBV12-4
clone_size: medium-sized
cdr3_aa: CASTLAGHTYTEAFF

j_call: TRBJ1-2
v_call: TRBV29-1
clone_size: medium-sized
cdr3_aa: CSVASGGWGYGYTF

j_call: TRBJ1-3
v_call: TRBV6-5
clone_size: large
cdr3_aa: CATLGGGSGNTIYF

j_call: TRBJ1-1
v_call: TRBV7-3
clone_size: large
cdr3_aa: CASRRTGRGNTEAFF

j_call: TRBJ2-1
v_call: TRBV2
clone_size: medium-sized
cdr3_aa: CASSQGGTGDFF

j_call: TRBJ2-3
v_call: TRBV11-3
clone_size: medium-sized
cdr3_aa: CASSLDSDTQYF

j_call: TRBJ1-2
v_call: TRBV6-5
clone_size: large
cdr3_aa: CASMDRVNYGYTF

j_call: TRBJ2-7
v_call: TRBV6-2/TRBV6-3
clone_size: medium-sized
cdr3_aa: CASRPGAGGPNEQYF

j_call: TRBJ2-1
v_call: TRBV11-3
clone_size: medium-sized
cdr3_aa: CASSSLGGGVANEQFF

j_call: TRBJ2-4
v_call: TRBV28
clone_size: large
cdr3_aa: CASSVTDYRGIQYF

j_call: TRBJ1-4
v_call: TRBV19
clone_size: -
cdr3_aa: CASKHSGTSNEKLFF

j_call: TRBJ1-5
v_call: TRBV12-3/TRBV12-4
clone_size: medium-sized
cdr3_aa: CASSAPGQSGNQPQHF

j_call: TRBJ2-1
v_call: TRBV7-9
clone_size: medium-sized
cdr3_aa: CASTPFSGNEQFF

j_call: TRBJ1-2
v_call: TRBV20-1
clone_size: -
cdr3_aa: CSAGTTDYGYTF

j_call: TRBJ2-1
v_call: TRBV27
clone_size: medium-sized
cdr3_aa: CASSLIAGAPKEYNEQFF

j_call: TRBJ2-7
v_call: TRBV3-1
clone_size: medium-sized
cdr3_aa: CASSLNLGGGLSYEQYF

j_call: TRBJ2-7
v_call: TRBV28
clone_size: large
cdr3_aa: CASSYPGQATYEQYF

j_call: TRBJ1-1
v_call: TRBV27
clone_size: medium-sized
cdr3_aa: CASSYTGQGGPGTEAFF

j_call: TRBJ2-7
v_call: TRBV21-1
clone_size: hyperexpanded
cdr3_aa: CASSKAGRACYEQYF

j_call: TRBJ1-1
v_call: TRBV7-8
clone_size: medium-sized
cdr3_aa: CASSLRDRNTEAFF

j_call: TRBJ1-1
v_call: TRBV3-1
clone_size: medium-sized
cdr3_aa: CASSQVSQGANTEAFF

j_call: TRBJ2-3
v_call: TRBV20-1
clone_size: large
cdr3_aa: CSAPRDRGLEDTQYF

j_call: TRBJ1-1
v_call: TRBV7-9
clone_size: medium-sized
cdr3_aa: CASSQNRGLNTEAFF

j_call: TRBJ2-1
v_call: TRBV9
clone_size: medium-sized
cdr3_aa: CASSAEVPDEQFF

j_call: TRBJ1-1
v_call: TRBV5-1
clone_size: medium-sized
cdr3_aa: CASSPRMNTEAFF

j_call: TRBJ2-7
v_call: TRBV7-9
clone_size: medium-sized
cdr3_aa: CASSGRARGGSYEQYF

j_call: TRBJ1-5
v_call: TRBV5-5
clone_size: medium-sized
cdr3_aa: CASSFGPGNQPQHF

j_call: TRBJ2-7
v_call: TRBV28
clone_size: medium-sized
cdr3_aa: CASSSVGTGYEQYF

j_call: TRBJ1-6
v_call: TRBV28
clone_size: medium-sized
cdr3_aa: CASSTHGRNNSPLHF

j_call: TRBJ1-2
v_call: TRBV19
clone_size: large
cdr3_aa: CASSSPGTGNYGYTF

j_call: TRBJ1-6
v_call: TRBV5-6
clone_size: medium-sized
cdr3_aa: CASSLVQLNSPLHF

j_call: TRBJ1-1
v_call: TRBV28
clone_size: -
cdr3_aa: CASLMTVNTEAFF

j_call: TRBJ1-2
v_call: TRBV29-1
clone_size: -
cdr3_aa: CSVGQGGDYTF

j_call: TRBJ2-5
v_call: TRBV7-2
clone_size: medium-sized
cdr3_aa: CASSGRRAGDRQETQYF

j_call: TRBJ2-1
v_call: TRBV11-2
clone_size: medium-sized
cdr3_aa: CASSLGIRRDNEQFF